Shown below are 12 T cell receptor beta chains from a single sample sequenced in a study of CD8+CD57+ T cells in acquired aplastic anemia. Genomic DNA constituted the template upon which TCR beta VDJ and CDR3 profiling was performed. Each CDR3 protein is one row after TCRdb ran MiXCR on the reads. The data show approximately 160,000 distinct CDR3 sequences, around 45% seen once. Sequenced sample: sorted CD4+, CD8+, or CD8+CD57+ T cells (not recorded which) from PBMCs. The receptors were gathered from a human donor in good health.

This chain connects TRBV7-8 to TRBJ2-5; 9 bases map to TRBD1. The germline gives CDR1 SGHVS, CDR2 FQNEAQ. The CDR3 is made up of 16 amino acids. The trim removed 4 bases at V and 5 bases at J, leaving 11 bases unmatched. DNA for the CDR3: TGTGCCAGCAGCTCCAGAGGGACAGGGCAGGGTGAGACCCAGTACTTC. As protein: CASSSRGTGQGETQYF.

This clonotype was recorded many times. The chain carries TRBV6-1 and TRBJ1-2, with D possibly matching TRBD1 (5 bases). V lost 7 bases to trimming and J lost 7 bases, with 22 bases between them. The length of the CDR3 is 15 residues. Germline V CDR1 and CDR2: MNHNS, SASEGT. The CDR3 sequence is CASTYQGRGAGGYTF. The DNA of the CDR3 is TGTGCCAGCACCTACCAGGGCCGCGGGGCCGGTGGCTACACCTTC.

Ten or more counts support this clonotype. The J gene is TRBJ2-1, the V gene TRBV13; D gene ambiguous. V dropped 1 base and J dropped 7 bases, with 11 bases sitting between them. CDR3 length equals 14 residues. CDR1 PRHDT and CDR2 FYEKMQ come from the germline V gene (reference sequence). CDR3 region: CASSLEVLRNEQFF. The CDR3 DNA reads as TGTGCCAGCAGCTTAGAAGTTCTTCGTAATGAGCAGTTCTTC.

This clonotype has a count of ten or more. The chain links TRBV20-1 to TRBJ2-2; tentatively, D is TRBD2 (6 bases). Germline CDR1 DFQATT, CDR2 SNEGSKA (reference sequence). V shed 3 bases and J shed 5 bases, with 13 bases lying between them. There are 14 residues in the CDR3. CDR3 nucleotide sequence: TGCAGTGCTAGCGGGAGAGCAGGTACCGGGGAGCTGTTTTTT. Its protein product is CSASGRAGTGELFF.

This clonotype occurred many times. The chain is built from TRBV11-2 and TRBJ2-7; 8 bases are shared with TRBD1. CDR1 SGHAT and CDR2 FQNNGV come from the germline V gene. Germline trimming cut 5 bases from V and 3 bases from J; bases unmatched to any gene: 3. The CDR3 is 13 residues long. For the CDR3, the DNA is TGTGCCAGCAGCAGAGACAGGGGCTACGAGCAGTACTTC. It encodes CASSRDRGYEQYF.

This clonotype showed up just a few times. This chain uses TRBV18 with TRBJ1-2, with unresolved D. V lost 4 bases and J 4 bases, leaving 19 bases between the germline ends. The CDR3 runs 16 residues. Germline assignment: CDR1 KGHSH and CDR2 LQKENI. The CDR3 here is CASSLFGREGSYGYTF. The CDR3 coding sequence is TGTGCCAGCTCACTTTTTGGACGGGAGGGTAGCTATGGCTACACCTTC.

Only a few counts were recorded for this clonotype. V gene TRBV18 combines with J gene TRBJ1-1; 7 bases are shared with TRBD1. CDR3 length: 14 residues. After removal of 6 bases from V and 3 bases from J, the junction contained 7 bases not matched to a gene. CDR1 is KGHSH and CDR2 is LQKENI in the germline V gene. The CDR3 sequence is CASSRQGGHTEAFF. As DNA, the CDR3 is TGTGCCAGCTCTCGCCAGGGGGGGCACACTGAAGCTTTCTTT.

There are many counts of this clonotype. A much more abundant neighbour one base away suggests this may be a read error. The rearrangement links TRBV10-1 to TRBJ2-5; D is unresolved. The length of the CDR3 is 13 residues. From germline, CDR1 is WNHNN and CDR2 SYGVQD (reference sequence). DNA of the CDR3: TGCGCCAGCAGTGCCCAAACTCAAGAGACCCGGTACTTC. Protein sequence: CASSAQTQETRYF.

This clonotype was detected ten times or more. The rearrangement uses TRBV29-1 and TRBJ2-3; D might be TRBD1 or TRBD2, each matching 5 bases. The V gene's germline CDR1 is SQVTM and CDR2 ANQGSEA. The CDR3 runs to 12 residues. The CDR3 coding sequence is TGCGGAGCGGAGCAGGGATCAGATACGCAGTATTTT. Protein product: CGAEQGSDTQYF.

This clonotype was found many times. The CDR3 is CSASLGTPNTEAFF. The CDR3 coding sequence is TGCAGCGCCTCCCTGGGGACCCCGAACACTGAAGCTTTCTTT. V usage is TRBV29-1 and J usage is TRBJ1-1; a possible D gene is TRBD1 (5 bases). Germline V gene data show CDR1 as SQVTM and CDR2 as ANQGSEA. With 7 bases removed from V and 1 base from J, the gap between germline ends came to 16 bases. This CDR3 region has 14 residues.

This clonotype was counted at least ten times. CDR3 sequence: CASSYPRLRGIAGELFF. The CDR3 nucleotides are TGTGCCAGCAGCTACCCACGACTAAGGGGGATCGCCGGGGAGCTGTTTTTT. The rearrangement links TRBV25-1 to TRBJ2-2; TRBD1 is a possible D gene (6 bases). The CDR3 runs to 17 residues. Germline V gives CDR1 MGHDK, CDR2 SYGVNS. V lost 6 bases to trimming and J lost 6 bases, with 23 bases between them.

The chain couples TRBV7-3 to TRBJ1-1; 7 nucleotides line up with TRBD1. The CDR3 totals 13 residues. Germline CDR1 reads SGHTA; CDR2 reads FQGTGA. The V and J ends lost 6 bases and 4 bases, in that order; junction bases with no gene match: 5. The CDR3 nucleotides are TGTGCCAGCAGTTTTTACAGGGGCACTGAAGCTTTCTTT. Amino acid sequence: CASSFYRGTEAFF.